Listed below are T cell receptor beta chains from one sample, sequenced in a study of T cells after yellow fever vaccination. TCRdb itself ran the 5' RACE reads through MiXCR, one entry per CDR3 protein. The sample consists of a few hundred thousand distinct CDR3 sequences, over 4.5% of them appearing once. The sequencing used CD4+ T cells sorted from PBMCs, collected on the day of the yellow fever booster vaccination. The receptors come from a man between 18 and 35 years old who received the YFV17D yellow fever vaccine. Both conserved end residues are trimmed from each CDR3. The D gene is left open where the match is weak.

D gene | V gene | CDR3 protein
. | TRBV3-1 | ASSQAEAVYTQY
. | TRBV5-1 | ASSTGFYITSTDTQY
. | TRBV2 | ASRQYQETQY
. | TRBV28 | ASSLVGNTRNSPLH
TRBD1 | TRBV7-6 | ASSPAPGQGARDTQY
. | TRBV3-2 | ASSPTVNNDSNQPQH
TRBD1 | TRBV5-5 | ASSPGQGSKAEAF
TRBD1 | TRBV3-1 | ASRARTGEAF
. | TRBV7-9 | ASSFRDPPDTQY
. | TRBV7-3 | ASSLRAGQPQH